The clone carrying this T cell receptor (beta chain) was picked up a small number of times. The germline V gene has CDR1 LNHDA and CDR2 SQIVND (reference sequence). Trimming pared 4 bases from V and 6 bases from J, leaving 10 bases between. The CDR3 is 14 residues long. These data belong to a study of blood T cell repertoires in COVID-19. The table came from immunoSEQ multiplex PCR; TCRdb's copy has only in-frame clones and leaves some out. The sample consists of 75,000 to 95,000 clones, approximately 91% of them appearing once. The source material was peripheral blood. This sequence originates from a man aged 55 to 69 with acute or convalescent COVID-19. The chain employs TRBV19 and TRBJ1-6; the D gene is possibly TRBD1 (6 bases). The CDR3 protein is CASSNSRGNSPLHF. CDR3 coding DNA: TGTGCCAGTAGTAATAGCAGGGGTAATTCACCCCTCCACTTT. Together with reference TRBV19 and TRBJ1-6, the CDR3 gives the full variable domain: DGGITQSPKYLFRKEGQNVTLSCEQNLNHDAMYWYRQDPGQGLRLIYYSQIVNDFQKGDIAEGYSVSREKKESFPLTVTSAQKNPTAFYLCASSNSRGNSPLHFGNGTRLTVT.